Below, 31 T cell receptor beta chains from the same sample are listed, as sequenced in a study of a mutant IDH1 vaccine in newly diagnosed glioma. TCRdb's table, derived via immunoSEQ multiplex PCR, lists solely in-frame clones and lacks some. The table lists tens of thousands of clones, 70% to 90% of them singletons. The sample's time point: baseline, week 1 (first vaccination visit). Regarding treatment: pre-vaccination baseline after standard-of-care therapy. This sample comprised PBMCs, obtained from a glioma patient treated with radiotherapy, temozolomide or both. Receptors originate from a man aged 18 to 29 with glioma.

V gene TRBV2 combines with J gene TRBJ2-3; the D gene is possibly TRBD2 (6 bases). The CDR3 is made up of 13 amino acids. V was clipped by 10 bases and J by 3 bases, with 14 bases between them. Germline V gene data show CDR1 as SNHLY and CDR2 as FYNNEI. CDR3 loop: CATTDYLTDTQYF. CDR3 nucleotide sequence: TGTGCCACCACGGACTACTTAACAGATACGCAGTATTTT.

This chain connects TRBV19 to TRBJ2-7; no clear D. Trimming left V 4 bases short and J 0 bases short, with 10 bases between. CDR1 is LNHDA, CDR2 SQIVND, per germline (reference sequence). CDR3 length equals 14 residues. CDR3 sequence: CASSTTLRSYEQYF. In DNA, the CDR3 is TGTGCCAGTAGTACGACTCTCCGCTCCTACGAGCAGTACTTC.

The chain uses TRBV4-1 and TRBJ1-2; 7 positions match TRBD1. The CDR3 runs 17 residues. The ends lost 2 bases at V and 2 bases at J; junction bases unmatched: 11. Germline CDR1 and CDR2: MGHRA and YSYEKL. The CDR3 loop reads CASSQMHPGQTNYGYTF. The CDR3 coding sequence is TGCGCCAGCAGCCAAATGCATCCGGGACAGACAAACTATGGCTACACCTTC.

The chain uses TRBV19 and TRBJ2-7; TRBD1 matches 9 bases. Unmatched junction bases numbered 2, after V lost 6 bases and J lost 2 bases. The CDR3 totals 13 residues. Germline CDR1 reads LNHDA; CDR2 reads SQIVND (reference sequence). The CDR3 DNA reads as TGTGCCAGTAGCCGACAGGGGGCCTACGAGCAGTACTTC. As protein: CASSRQGAYEQYF.

This clone has a handful of counts. The chain has TRBV5-5 and TRBJ1-5; 7 bases align to TRBD1. The germline gives CDR1 SGHKS, CDR2 YYEKEE (reference sequence). This CDR3 is built from 14 residues. The V gene end was trimmed by 2 bases and the J gene end by 5 bases; junction bases not matched to a gene: 4. CDR3 nucleotides: TGTGCCAGCAGCTTCGGGACAGCATATCAGCCCCAGCATTTT. Residues: CASSFGTAYQPQHF.

The rearrangement joins TRBV29-1 to TRBJ2-1; a possible D gene is TRBD1 (6 bases). V lost 3 bases and J 5 bases, leaving 14 bases between the germline ends. Looked up from germline, CDR1 is SQVTM and CDR2 is ANQGSEA. CDR3 length: 14 amino acids. The CDR3 loop is CSVEGQGWDNEQFF. In DNA form, the CDR3 reads TGCAGCGTTGAGGGTCAGGGGTGGGACAATGAGCAGTTCTTC.

The chain uses TRBV29-1 and TRBJ2-5, with TRBD2 identical over 7 bases. This CDR3 is built from 16 residues. J was trimmed by 2 bases and V by 2 bases; bases with no gene match: 11. Germline V CDR1 and CDR2: SQVTM, ANQGSEA. In DNA, the CDR3 is TGCAGCGTTGAACTGTTGAGCGGGGAACGGCAAGAGACCCAGTACTTC. Its protein product is CSVELLSGERQETQYF.

On this clone: One end of the junction varies from germline; a read error may be responsible. V gene TRBV7-7 combines with J gene TRBJ2-5; 9 nucleotides match TRBD1. The germline V gene encodes CDR1 SSHAT and CDR2 FNYEAQ (reference sequence). The CDR3 is 15 amino acids. This CDR3 is CASSSKQGASETQYF. The CDR3 DNA is TGTGCTAGCAGCTCCAAACAGGGGGCAAGTGAGACCCAGTACTTC.

The chain couples TRBV27 to TRBJ2-2; no reliable D call. Trimming removed 7 bases at V and 0 bases at J, with 15 bases between. There are 16 residues in the CDR3. CDR1 and CDR2 from the germline V gene are MNHEY and SMNVEV (reference sequence). CDR3 protein: CASTLARYSNTGELFF. In nucleotides, the CDR3 is TGTGCCAGCACCCTCGCAAGGTACTCGAACACCGGGGAGCTGTTTTTT.

This chain joins TRBV15 and TRBJ1-1; 7 bases line up with TRBD1. Germline trimming cut 5 bases from V and 2 bases from J; bases unmatched to any gene: 11. The CDR3 totals 16 residues. The germline V gene encodes CDR1 LNHNV and CDR2 YYDKDF (reference sequence). CDR3 amino acids: CATSSLGYRGNTEAFF. The CDR3 DNA reads as TGTGCCACCAGCTCTTTAGGGTACAGGGGAAACACTGAAGCTTTCTTT.

The chain joins TRBV5-6 to TRBJ1-2; TRBD1 might be the D (6 bases). Trimming took 2 bases from V and 4 from J, leaving 12 bases between them. Germline V lookup: CDR1 SGHDT, CDR2 YYEEEE. There are 14 residues in the CDR3. The CDR3 DNA is TGTGCCAGCAGCTTCGGGGGCGCGGGCTATGGCTACACCTTC. Translating it yields CASSFGGAGYGYTF.

The chain has TRBV5-5 and TRBJ1-1, with 10 nucleotides matching TRBD1. The CDR3 spans 14 residues. CDR1 is SGHKS and CDR2 is YYEKEE in the germline V gene (reference sequence). The V and J ends lost 0 bases and 13 bases, in that order; junction bases with no gene match: 9. The CDR3 reads CASSLGQGAHLDFF. The DNA for the CDR3 is TGTGCCAGCAGCTTGGGACAGGGGGCGCATTTGGATTTCTTT.

The chain is built from TRBV12-5 and TRBJ1-1, with D tentatively TRBD1 (6 bases). This CDR3 comprises 14 residues. The V gene lost 7 bases and the J gene lost 0 bases, with 12 bases spanning the gap. The V gene's germline CDR1 is LGHNT and CDR2 FRNRAP. The CDR3 region has the DNA TGTGCTAGTGCATCAGGGGCGCTGAACACTGAAGCTTTCTTT. It codes for CASASGALNTEAFF. Using reference TRBV12-5 and TRBJ1-1 for the parts outside the CDR3, the full variable domain is DARVTQTPRHKVTEMGQEVTMRCQPILGHNTVFWYRQTMMQGLELLAYFRNRAPLDDSGMPKDRFSAEMPDATLATLKIQPSEPRDSAVYFCASASGALNTEAFFGQGTRLTVV.

The chain links TRBV2 to TRBJ2-3, with D unresolved. This CDR3 comprises 14 residues. Trimming took 10 bases from V and 1 from J, leaving 15 bases between them. Germline V gene sequence: CDR1 SNHLY, CDR2 FYNNEI. The CDR3 sequence: CANGREWGTDTQYF. The CDR3 DNA follows: TGTGCCAACGGTCGAGAGTGGGGCACAGATACGCAGTATTTT.

This chain uses TRBV6-5 with TRBJ2-7, with unresolved D. Trimming left V 4 bases short and J 7 bases short, with 14 bases between. The CDR3 totals 13 residues. CDR1 and CDR2 from the germline V gene are MNHEY and SVGAGI. The CDR3 DNA follows: TGTGCCAGCAGTTCCTCCTTGACGAGGGAGCAGTACTTC. This translates into CASSSSLTREQYF.

The V call is TRBV5-4, the J call TRBJ1-1; D gene ambiguous. CDR3 length equals 14 residues. Germline CDR1 and CDR2: SGHNT and YYREEE (reference sequence). Deletions cut 1 base from V and 2 bases from J, with 9 bases between. The CDR3 sequence is CASSLSQINTEAFF. CDR3 DNA sequence: TGTGCCAGCAGCTTGAGTCAGATTAACACTGAAGCTTTCTTT.

The chain employs TRBV6-5 and TRBJ2-7; D is possibly TRBD1 (6 bases). Germline CDR1 and CDR2: MNHEY and SVGAGI. The CDR3 spans 12 residues. Between the trimmed V and J ends, which lost 9 bases and 0 bases, there was a span of 9 bases. CDR3 amino acids: CASMTGSYEQYF. The CDR3 region has the DNA TGTGCCAGTATGACAGGCTCCTACGAGCAGTACTTC.

The rearrangement uses TRBV2 and TRBJ1-2; no clear D gene. Per the germline V gene, CDR1 is SNHLY and CDR2 is FYNNEI. This CDR3 comprises 20 residues. Trimming took 2 bases from V and 0 from J, leaving 25 bases between them. This CDR3 reads CASSEMRVGIEGQANYGYTF. The CDR3 bases are TGTGCCAGCAGTGAAATGAGGGTTGGGATCGAAGGCCAAGCTAACTATGGCTACACCTTC.

J is TRBJ2-1 and V is TRBV13; 7 nucleotides agree with TRBD2. Germline loops: CDR1 PRHDT, CDR2 FYEKMQ (reference sequence). The CDR3 contains 19 residues. V shed 5 bases, J shed 1 base, and the junction held 17 bases outside the gene matches. DNA of the CDR3: TGTGCCAGCAGCCACAAGGGACTACGGCATCCGGAGTCCTACAATGAGCAGTTCTTC. It yields the protein CASSHKGLRHPESYNEQFF.

This clone was seen once. The V call is TRBV6-5, the J call TRBJ1-5, with D tentatively TRBD1 (6 bases). V was cut by 2 bases and J by 3 bases, with 8 bases left in between. This CDR3 region has 14 residues. Germline V lookup: CDR1 MNHEY, CDR2 SVGAGI. The chain's CDR3 is CASSYGGANQPQHF. DNA for the CDR3: TGTGCCAGCAGTTACGGGGGGGCCAATCAGCCCCAGCATTTT.

V is TRBV7-9 and J is TRBJ2-7; a weak D match, TRBD2 (6 bases). From germline, CDR1 is SEHNR and CDR2 FQNEAQ (reference sequence). The germline V and J ends were trimmed by 0 bases and 4 bases, with 13 bases remaining between them. The CDR3 totals 15 residues. CDR3 in amino acids: CASSLAQGGGYEQYF. CDR3 DNA sequence: TGTGCCAGCAGCTTAGCTCAGGGAGGTGGATACGAGCAGTACTTC.

This clone has more than one count but fewer than ten. V gene TRBV5-6 combines with J gene TRBJ2-5; D gene uncertain. Germline assignment: CDR1 SGHDT and CDR2 YYEEEE. V was shortened by 2 bases and J by 4 bases, with 9 bases between the two germline ends. CDR3 size: 13 residues. CDR3 DNA: TGTGCCAGCAGCTTCCGGGCAGGAGAGACCCAGTACTTC. Encoded protein: CASSFRAGETQYF.

The chain links TRBV6-6 to TRBJ1-3, with D hard to call. CDR1 and CDR2 from the germline V gene are MNHNY and SVGAGI (reference sequence). This CDR3 region has 11 residues. Trimming cost V 10 bases and J 8 bases, with 12 bases left between them. The CDR3 DNA is TGTGCCACCCAAAAGGTATACACCATATATTTT. This codes for CATQKVYTIYF.

The chain carries TRBV30 and TRBJ1-1; 8 nucleotides agree with TRBD1. This CDR3 has 11 amino acids. V lost 4 bases, J lost 8 bases, and 3 bases stayed unmatched. Germline V gene data show CDR1 as GTSNPN and CDR2 as SVGIG (reference sequence). DNA for the CDR3: TGTGCCTGGACGAGACAGGGGGAAGCTTTCTTT. As protein: CAWTRQGEAFF.

The chain is built from TRBV30 and TRBJ1-5; D gene ambiguous. Per germline, CDR1 GTSNPN and CDR2 SVGIG (reference sequence). CDR3 length: 13 amino acids. Trimming took off 2 bases at V and 9 bases at J, with 14 bases between the two ends. CDR3 sequence: CAWSRQLVGPQHF. CDR3 nucleotides: TGTGCCTGGAGTCGGCAGTTGGTAGGGCCCCAGCATTTT.

The V and J genes are TRBV2 and TRBJ1-5; D gene ambiguous. CDR1 is SNHLY and CDR2 is FYNNEI in the germline V gene. V lost 1 base, J lost 9 bases, and 16 bases lay in between. The CDR3 contains 15 residues. The CDR3 sequence is CASSEGSLRAGPQHF. For the CDR3, the DNA is TGTGCCAGCAGTGAAGGGTCCTTACGGGCGGGGCCCCAGCATTTT.

The rearrangement links TRBV4-3 to TRBJ2-2, with D possibly TRBD2 on 6 matching bases. The CDR3 is 15 residues long. Trimming took 8 bases from V and 1 from J, leaving 14 bases between them. The germline gives CDR1 LGHNA, CDR2 YSLEER. The chain's CDR3 is CASGLKGMNTGELFF. The CDR3 region has the DNA TGCGCCAGCGGACTAAAGGGAATGAACACCGGGGAGCTGTTTTTT.

This clone was seen once. This sequence joins TRBV6-6 and TRBJ2-1; 7 bases align to TRBD1. The CDR3 runs 11 residues. CDR1 is MNHNY, CDR2 SVGAGI, per germline (reference sequence). The J segment lost 11 bases and the V segment lost 6 bases, leaving 4 bases of the junction unmatched. The CDR3 loop reads CASSRDSKQFF. For the CDR3, the DNA is TGTGCCAGCAGCAGGGACAGCAAGCAGTTCTTC.

This clone was seen more than once but under ten times. The V and J genes are TRBV5-1 and TRBJ1-5; D remains unclear. V was cut by 0 bases and J by 5 bases, with 6 bases left in between. Germline V gene sequence: CDR1 SGHRS, CDR2 YFSETQ. The CDR3 sequence is 13 residues long. In DNA form, the CDR3 reads TGCGCCAGCAGCTTGGATGTCGATCAGCCCCAGCATTTT. This sequence encodes CASSLDVDQPQHF.

V is TRBV19 and J is TRBJ2-2; unclear D gene. V was shortened by 9 bases and J by 0 bases, with 20 bases between the two germline ends. The CDR3 is 17 residues long. The germline gives CDR1 LNHDA, CDR2 SQIVND (reference sequence). Here the CDR3 DNA reads TGTGCCAGCCTCGACGCCTCTTTTACTTCGAACACCGGGGAGCTGTTTTTT. Amino acid sequence: CASLDASFTSNTGELFF.

J is TRBJ1-1 and V is TRBV5-4, with D uncertain. Trimming shortened V by 4 bases and J by 0 bases, and 13 bases separated the two germline ends. This CDR3 region has 15 residues. Germline values: CDR1 SGHNT, CDR2 YYREEE (reference sequence). The CDR3 DNA sequence: TGTGCCAGCAGCCAAGTGGCTTCCATGAACACTGAAGCTTTCTTT. The encoded protein is CASSQVASMNTEAFF.